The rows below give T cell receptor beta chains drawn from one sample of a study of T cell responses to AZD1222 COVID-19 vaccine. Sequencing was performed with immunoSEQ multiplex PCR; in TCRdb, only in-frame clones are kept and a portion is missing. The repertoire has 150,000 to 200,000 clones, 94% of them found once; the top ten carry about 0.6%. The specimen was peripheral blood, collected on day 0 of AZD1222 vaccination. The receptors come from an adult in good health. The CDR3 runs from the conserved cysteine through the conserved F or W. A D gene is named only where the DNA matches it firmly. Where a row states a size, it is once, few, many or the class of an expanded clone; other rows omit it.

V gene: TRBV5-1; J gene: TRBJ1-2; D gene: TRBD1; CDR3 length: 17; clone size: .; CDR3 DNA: TGCGCCAGCAGCTTGGTGGGGGGGACAGCCATAATCGATGGCTACACCTTC; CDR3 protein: CASSLVGGTAIIDGYTF
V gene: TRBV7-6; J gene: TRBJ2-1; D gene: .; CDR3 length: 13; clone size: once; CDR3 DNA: TGTGCCAGCAGCTTAGCACCCAGCAATGAGCAGTTCTTC; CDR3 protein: CASSLAPSNEQFF
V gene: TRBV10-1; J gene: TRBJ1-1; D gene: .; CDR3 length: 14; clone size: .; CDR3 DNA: TGCGCCAGCAGTGAGCGGGCTGTGAACACTGAAGCTTTCTTT; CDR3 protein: CASSERAVNTEAFF
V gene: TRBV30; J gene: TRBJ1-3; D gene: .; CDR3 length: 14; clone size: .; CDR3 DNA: TGTGCCTGGAGGATGGTTGGTACTGGAAACACCATATATTTT; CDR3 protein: CAWRMVGTGNTIYF
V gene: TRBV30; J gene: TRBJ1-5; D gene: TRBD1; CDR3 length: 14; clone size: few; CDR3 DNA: TGTGCCTGGAGTCGGACAGGCGCTAATCAGCCCCAGCATTTT; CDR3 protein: CAWSRTGANQPQHF
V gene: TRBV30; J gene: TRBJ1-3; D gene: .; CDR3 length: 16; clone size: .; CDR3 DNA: TGTGCCTGGAGTGCTCTTGGATTAGTCGCGGGGAACACCATATATTTT; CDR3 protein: CAWSALGLVAGNTIYF
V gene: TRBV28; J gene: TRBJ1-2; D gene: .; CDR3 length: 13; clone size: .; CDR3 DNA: TGTGCCAGCAGTCCCAGACGGACTAATGGCTACACCTTC; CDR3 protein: CASSPRRTNGYTF
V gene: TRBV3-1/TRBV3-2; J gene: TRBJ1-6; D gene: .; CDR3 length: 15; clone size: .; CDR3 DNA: TGTGCCAGCAGCCAAGGGACGGTTGATAATTCACCCCTCCACTTT; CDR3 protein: CASSQGTVDNSPLHF
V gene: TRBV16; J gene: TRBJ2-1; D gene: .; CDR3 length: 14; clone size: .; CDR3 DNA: TGTGCCAGCAGCCAATCTGGCAGGGTGGTAGAGCAGTTCTTC; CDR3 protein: CASSQSGRVVEQFF
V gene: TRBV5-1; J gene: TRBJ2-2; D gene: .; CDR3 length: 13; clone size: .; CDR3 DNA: TGCGCCACCCGAACGGGGAACACCGGGGAGCTGTTTTTT; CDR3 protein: CATRTGNTGELFF
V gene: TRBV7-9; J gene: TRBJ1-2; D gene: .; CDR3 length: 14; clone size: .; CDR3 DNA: TGTGCCAGCAGACGGACCCCCGGGGGCCATGGCTACACCTTC; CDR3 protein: CASRRTPGGHGYTF
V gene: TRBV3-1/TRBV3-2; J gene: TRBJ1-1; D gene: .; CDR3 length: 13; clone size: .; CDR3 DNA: TGTGCCAGCAGCCCACGAGGGGGGACTGAAGCTTTCTTT; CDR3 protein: CASSPRGGTEAFF
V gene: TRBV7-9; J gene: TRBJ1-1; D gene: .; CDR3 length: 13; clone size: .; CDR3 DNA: TGTGCCAGCAGCTTAGGATACAGGGCCGAAGCTTTCTTT; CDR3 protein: CASSLGYRAEAFF
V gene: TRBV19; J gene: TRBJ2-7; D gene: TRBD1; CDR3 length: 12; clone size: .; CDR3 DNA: TGTGCCAGCAAGGGGGCTTCCTACGAGCAGTACTTC; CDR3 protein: CASKGASYEQYF
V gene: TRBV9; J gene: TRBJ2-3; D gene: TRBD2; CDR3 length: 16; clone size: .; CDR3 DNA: TGTGCCAGCAGCGTACTAGCGGGAGGTACAGCAGATACGCAGTATTTT; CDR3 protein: CASSVLAGGTADTQYF
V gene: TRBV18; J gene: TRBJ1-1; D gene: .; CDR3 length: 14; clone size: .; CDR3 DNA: TGTGCCAGCTCATCCAGTGGATGGAACACTGAAGCTTTCTTT; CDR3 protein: CASSSSGWNTEAFF
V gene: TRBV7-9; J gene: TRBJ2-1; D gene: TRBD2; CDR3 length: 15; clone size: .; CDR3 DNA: TGTGCCAGCAGCTTATCTGCGGGGGGAGACAATGAGCAGTTCTTC; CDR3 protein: CASSLSAGGDNEQFF
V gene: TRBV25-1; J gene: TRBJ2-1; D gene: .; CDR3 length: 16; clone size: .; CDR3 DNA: TGTGCCAGCAGCCCTAGAGGAGGGTCATACTCCAATGAGCAGTTCTTC; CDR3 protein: CASSPRGGSYSNEQFF
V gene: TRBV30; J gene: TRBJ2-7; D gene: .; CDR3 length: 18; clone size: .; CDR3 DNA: TGTGCCTGGAGTGTCTCTAGAACTTTTGGCTCCGCGTGGGACGAGCAGTACTTC; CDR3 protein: CAWSVSRTFGSAWDEQYF
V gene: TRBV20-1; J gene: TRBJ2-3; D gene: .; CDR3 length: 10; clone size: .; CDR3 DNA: TGCAGTGCTTCCCCGGGATTGCAGTATTTT; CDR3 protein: CSASPGLQYF
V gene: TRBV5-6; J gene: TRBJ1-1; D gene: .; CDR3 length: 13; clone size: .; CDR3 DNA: TGTGCCAGCAGCTTGGAGTTTCGCACTGAAGCTTTCTTT; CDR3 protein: CASSLEFRTEAFF
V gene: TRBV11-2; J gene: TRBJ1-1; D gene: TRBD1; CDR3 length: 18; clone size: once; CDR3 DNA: TGTGCCAGCAGCTTAGAAGTAGTCGGACAGGGAGATGGCACTGAAGCTTTCTTT; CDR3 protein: CASSLEVVGQGDGTEAFF
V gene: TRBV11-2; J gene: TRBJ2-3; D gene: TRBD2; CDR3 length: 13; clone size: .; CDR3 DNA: TGTGCCAGCAGCCCCCGCGGGGGGGATACGCAGTATTTT; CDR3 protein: CASSPRGGDTQYF
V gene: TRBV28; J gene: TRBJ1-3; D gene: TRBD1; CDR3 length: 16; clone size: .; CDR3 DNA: TGTGCCAGCAACAGTCTTATCCGGGACAGAGGAAACACCATATATTTT; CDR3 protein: CASNSLIRDRGNTIYF
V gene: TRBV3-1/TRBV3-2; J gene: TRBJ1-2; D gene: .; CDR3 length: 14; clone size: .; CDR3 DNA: TGTGCCAGCAGCCGAGTACAGGGTGGGGACGGCTACACCTTC; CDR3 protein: CASSRVQGGDGYTF
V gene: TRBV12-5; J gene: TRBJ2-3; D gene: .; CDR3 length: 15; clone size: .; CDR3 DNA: TGTGCTAGTGGTTGGGATGTCAGGCCCACAGATACGCAGTATTTT; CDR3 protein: CASGWDVRPTDTQYF
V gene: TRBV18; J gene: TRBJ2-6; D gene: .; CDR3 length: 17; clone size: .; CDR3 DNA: TGTGCCAGCTCACCGTGGAGGGGAGACTCTGGGGCCAACGTCCTGACTTTC; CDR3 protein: CASSPWRGDSGANVLTF
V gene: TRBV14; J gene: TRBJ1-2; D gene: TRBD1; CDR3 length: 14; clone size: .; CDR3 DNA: TGTGCCAGCAGCCAGACAGGGAAAGCGGGTGGCTACACCTTC; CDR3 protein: CASSQTGKAGGYTF
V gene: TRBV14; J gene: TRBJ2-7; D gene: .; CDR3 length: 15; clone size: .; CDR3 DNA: TGTGCCAGCAGCGGGCGCGGCCCCCGGAGGTACGAGCAGTACTTC; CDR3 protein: CASSGRGPRRYEQYF
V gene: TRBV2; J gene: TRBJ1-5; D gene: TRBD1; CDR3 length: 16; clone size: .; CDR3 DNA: TGTGCCTCCATCAGGGACAGGGAATCCATGGATCAGCCCCAGCATTTT; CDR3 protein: CASIRDRESMDQPQHF
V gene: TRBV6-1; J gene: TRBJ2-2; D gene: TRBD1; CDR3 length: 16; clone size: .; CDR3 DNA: TGTGCCAGCAGTGCCCGACAGGGGGCCGATCCCGGGGAGCTGTTTTTT; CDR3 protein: CASSARQGADPGELFF
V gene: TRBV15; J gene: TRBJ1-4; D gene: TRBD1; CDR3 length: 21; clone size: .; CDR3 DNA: TGTGCCACCAGCAGAGATCTCACGCCAGGGGGCAGGACCCACCGAAATGAAAAACTGTTTTTT; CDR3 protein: CATSRDLTPGGRTHRNEKLFF
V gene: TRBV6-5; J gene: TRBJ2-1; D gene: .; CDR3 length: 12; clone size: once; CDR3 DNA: TGTGCCAGCAACTCTGACTACAATGAGCAGTTCTTC; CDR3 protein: CASNSDYNEQFF
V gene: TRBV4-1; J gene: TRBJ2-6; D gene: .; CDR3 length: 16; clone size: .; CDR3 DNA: TGCGCCAGCAGCCGATGGGCGGAAGCTGGGGCCAACGTCCTGACTTTC; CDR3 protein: CASSRWAEAGANVLTF
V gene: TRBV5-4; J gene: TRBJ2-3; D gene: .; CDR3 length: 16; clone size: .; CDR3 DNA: TGTGCCAGCAGCCCATACGGGACTCCAAGCACAGATACGCAGTATTTT; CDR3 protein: CASSPYGTPSTDTQYF
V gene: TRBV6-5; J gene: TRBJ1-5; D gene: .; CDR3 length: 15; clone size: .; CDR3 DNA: TGTGCCAGCAGTCTCCAGGGACTTAGCAATCAGCCCCAGCATTTT; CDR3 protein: CASSLQGLSNQPQHF
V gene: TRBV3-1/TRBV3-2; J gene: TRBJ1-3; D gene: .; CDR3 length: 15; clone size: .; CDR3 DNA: TGTGCCAGCAGCCAAGAAGCGAGCTCTGGAAACACCATATATTTT; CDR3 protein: CASSQEASSGNTIYF
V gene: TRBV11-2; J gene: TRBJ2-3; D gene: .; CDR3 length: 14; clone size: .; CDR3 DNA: TGTGCCAGCAGCTTAGGGGGCTACACAGATACGCAGTATTTT; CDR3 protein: CASSLGGYTDTQYF
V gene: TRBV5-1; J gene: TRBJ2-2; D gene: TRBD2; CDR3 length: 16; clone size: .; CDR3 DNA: TGCGCCAGCAGCATGACTAGCGGGAGCCTCACCGGGGAGCTGTTTTTT; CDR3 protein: CASSMTSGSLTGELFF
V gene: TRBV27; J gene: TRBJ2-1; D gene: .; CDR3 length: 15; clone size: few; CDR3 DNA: TGTGCCAGCAGTCGGGACACCCGCTCCTACAATGAGCAGTTCTTC; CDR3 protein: CASSRDTRSYNEQFF
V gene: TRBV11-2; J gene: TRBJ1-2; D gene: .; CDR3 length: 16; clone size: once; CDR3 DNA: TGTGCCAGCAGCTTAGAAGCAAGTTCGCTGCTTGGAGGCTACACCTTC; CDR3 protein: CASSLEASSLLGGYTF
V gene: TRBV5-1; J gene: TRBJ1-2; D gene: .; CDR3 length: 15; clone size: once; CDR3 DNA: TGCGCCAGCAGCTTACTGCCAGGAAGTAACTATGGCTACACCTTC; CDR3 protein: CASSLLPGSNYGYTF
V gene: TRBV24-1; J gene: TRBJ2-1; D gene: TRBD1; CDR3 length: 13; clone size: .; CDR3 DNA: TGTGCCACCAGTGATTATTCAGGGGGCGGGCAGTTCTTC; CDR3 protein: CATSDYSGGGQFF
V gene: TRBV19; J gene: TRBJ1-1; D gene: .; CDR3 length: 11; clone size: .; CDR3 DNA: TGTGCCAGTATTTTGAACACTGAAGCTTTCTTT; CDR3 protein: CASILNTEAFF
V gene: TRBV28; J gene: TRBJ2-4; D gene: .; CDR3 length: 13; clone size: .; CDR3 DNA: TGTGCCAGCGCCTCGTTGGCCAAAAACATTCAGTACTTC; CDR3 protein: CASASLAKNIQYF
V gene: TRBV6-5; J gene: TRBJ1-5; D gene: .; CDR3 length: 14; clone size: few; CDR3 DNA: TGTGCCAGCAGTAACCCAGGGGAAGGGCGGCCCCAGCATTTT; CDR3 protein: CASSNPGEGRPQHF
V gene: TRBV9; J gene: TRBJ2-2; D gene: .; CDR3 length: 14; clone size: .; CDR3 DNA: TGTGCCAGCCACAGCCATAACTCCACCGGGGAGCTGTTTTTT; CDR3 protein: CASHSHNSTGELFF
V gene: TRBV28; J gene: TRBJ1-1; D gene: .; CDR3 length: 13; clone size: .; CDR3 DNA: TGTGCCAGCAGTCCCATGGTGGGGACTGAAGCTTTCTTT; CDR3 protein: CASSPMVGTEAFF
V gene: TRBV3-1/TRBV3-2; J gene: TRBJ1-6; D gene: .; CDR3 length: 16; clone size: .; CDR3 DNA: TGTGCCAGCAGCAAAGGCGTAGGGGCCCTTAATTCACCCCTCCACTTT; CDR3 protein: CASSKGVGALNSPLHF
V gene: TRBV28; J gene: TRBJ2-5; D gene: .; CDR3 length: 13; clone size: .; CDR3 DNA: TGTGCCAGCAGTGATAGGACGCCCCGGGGCCAGTACTTC; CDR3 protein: CASSDRTPRGQYF
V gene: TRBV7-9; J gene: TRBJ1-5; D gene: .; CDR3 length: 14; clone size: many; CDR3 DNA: TGTGCCAGCAGCGCGGGGGACTCCTATCAGCCCCAGCATTTT; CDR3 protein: CASSAGDSYQPQHF
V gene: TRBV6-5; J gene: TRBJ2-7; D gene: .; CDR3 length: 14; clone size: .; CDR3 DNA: TGTGCCAGCAGTCCTTACGGGGGTGTCAACGAGCAGTACTTC; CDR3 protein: CASSPYGGVNEQYF
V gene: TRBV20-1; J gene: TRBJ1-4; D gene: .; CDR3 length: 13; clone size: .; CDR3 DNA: TGCAGTGCTAGTACTCAGGGTGATGAAAAACTGTTTTTT; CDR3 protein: CSASTQGDEKLFF
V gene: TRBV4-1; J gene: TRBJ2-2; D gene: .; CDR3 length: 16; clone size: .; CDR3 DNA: TGCGCCAGCAGCCATGCTATGGGCGGGAACACCGGGGAGCTGTTTTTT; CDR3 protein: CASSHAMGGNTGELFF
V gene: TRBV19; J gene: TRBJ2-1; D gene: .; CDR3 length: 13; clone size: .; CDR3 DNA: TGTGCCAGTAGTGTCTCGGATTACAATGAGCAGTTCTTC; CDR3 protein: CASSVSDYNEQFF
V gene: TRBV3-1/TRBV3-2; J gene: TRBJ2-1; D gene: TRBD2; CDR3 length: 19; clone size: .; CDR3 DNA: TGTGCCAGCAGCCCCCTAAGGACTAGCGGGTCCTCCGTTTACAATGAGCAGTTCTTC; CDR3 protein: CASSPLRTSGSSVYNEQFF
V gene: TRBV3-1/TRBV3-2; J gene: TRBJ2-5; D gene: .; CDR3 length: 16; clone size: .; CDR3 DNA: TGTGCCAGCAGCCAAGGGATAGGGACTTACCAAGAGACCCAGTACTTC; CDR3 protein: CASSQGIGTYQETQYF
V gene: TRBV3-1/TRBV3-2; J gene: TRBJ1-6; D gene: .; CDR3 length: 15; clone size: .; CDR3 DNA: TGTGCCAGCAGCTCGGACAGCTCCTATAATTCACCCCTCCACTTT; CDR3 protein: CASSSDSSYNSPLHF
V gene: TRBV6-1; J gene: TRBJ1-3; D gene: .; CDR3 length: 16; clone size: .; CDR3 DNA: TGTGCCAGCAGTGAGATCGGGGCCGCCTCTGGAAACACCATATATTTT; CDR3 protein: CASSEIGAASGNTIYF
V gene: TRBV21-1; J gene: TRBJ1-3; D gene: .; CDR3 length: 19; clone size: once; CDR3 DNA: TGTGCCAGCAGCTCCGATTCAAGATCGACAGGCGAGATGGGAAACACCATATATTTT; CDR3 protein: CASSSDSRSTGEMGNTIYF